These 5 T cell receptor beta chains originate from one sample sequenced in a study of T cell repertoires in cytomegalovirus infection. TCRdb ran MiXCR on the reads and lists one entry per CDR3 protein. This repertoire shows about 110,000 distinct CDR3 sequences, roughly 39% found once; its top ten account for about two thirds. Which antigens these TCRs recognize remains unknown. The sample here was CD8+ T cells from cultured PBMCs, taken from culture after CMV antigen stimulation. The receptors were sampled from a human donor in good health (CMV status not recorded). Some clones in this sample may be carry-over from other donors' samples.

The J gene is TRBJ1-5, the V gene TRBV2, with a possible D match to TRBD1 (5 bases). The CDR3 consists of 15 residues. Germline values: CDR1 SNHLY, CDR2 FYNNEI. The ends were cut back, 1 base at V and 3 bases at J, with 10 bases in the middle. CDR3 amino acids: CASSEGRDYNQPQHF. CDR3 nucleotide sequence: TGTGCCAGCAGTGAAGGCAGGGATTACAATCAGCCCCAGCATTTT.

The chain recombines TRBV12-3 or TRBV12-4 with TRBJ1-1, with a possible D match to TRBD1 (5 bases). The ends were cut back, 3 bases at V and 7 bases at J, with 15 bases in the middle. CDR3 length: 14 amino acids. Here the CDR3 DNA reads TGTGCCAGCAGTTTTCTGTCAGGGCGTAGTGAAGCTTTCTTT. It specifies CASSFLSGRSEAFF.

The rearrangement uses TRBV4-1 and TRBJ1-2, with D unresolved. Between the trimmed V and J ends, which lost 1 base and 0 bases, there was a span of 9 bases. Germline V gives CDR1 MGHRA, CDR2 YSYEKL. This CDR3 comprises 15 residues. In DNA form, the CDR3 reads TGCGCCAGCAGCCAAGGCGGGGATCCTAACTATGGCTACACCTTC. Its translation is CASSQGGDPNYGYTF.

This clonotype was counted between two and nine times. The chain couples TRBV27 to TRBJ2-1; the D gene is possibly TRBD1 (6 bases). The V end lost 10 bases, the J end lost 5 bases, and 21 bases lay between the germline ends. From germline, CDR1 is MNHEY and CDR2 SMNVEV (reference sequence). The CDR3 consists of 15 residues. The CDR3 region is CATSARGPGDNEQFF. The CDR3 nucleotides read TGTGCCACCTCAGCCAGGGGCCCAGGGGACAATGAGCAGTTCTTC.

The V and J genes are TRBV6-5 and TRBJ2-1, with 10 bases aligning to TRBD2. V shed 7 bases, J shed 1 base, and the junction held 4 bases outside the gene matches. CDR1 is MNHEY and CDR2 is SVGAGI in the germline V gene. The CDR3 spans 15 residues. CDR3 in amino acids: CASKLGLASYNEQFF. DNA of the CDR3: TGTGCCAGCAAGTTGGGACTAGCGTCCTACAATGAGCAGTTCTTC.